This T cell receptor beta chain emerged from a study of cytomegalovirus exposure and HLA in healthy donors. Researchers ran the PCR with 60 Vbeta and 13 Jbeta primers. The data were produced by immunoSEQ multiplex PCR, yet TCRdb's version contains in-frame clones alone and is incomplete. The sample holds about 200,000 clones, less than 80% seen once. The germline V gene has CDR1 MNHNS and CDR2 SASEGT. V was pared by 6 bases and J by 9 bases, with 11 bases of the junction left unmatched. The CDR3 spans 13 residues. A word on this clone: Its specificity is unknown.

Study conclusions and caveats: According to an earlier analysis, most TCR beta V segments yielded productive rearrangements about 90% or about 30% of the time. Apart from CMV serostatus, no immune exposure information was available. By HLA locus, TCR association rates varied in a later analysis, with DRB1 showing the most and HLA-C the fewest.

All donors participated as healthy donors of bone marrow. Sequenced material: PBMCs. The chain employs TRBV6-1 and TRBJ2-7, with TRBD2 identical over 7 bases. The TCR comes from a woman in her twenties or thirties in good health and CMV-seropositive. CDR3 in amino acids: CASSSGGGVVQYF. CDR3 in DNA: TGTGCCAGCAGCTCCGGTGGGGGGGTTGTGCAGTACTTC.